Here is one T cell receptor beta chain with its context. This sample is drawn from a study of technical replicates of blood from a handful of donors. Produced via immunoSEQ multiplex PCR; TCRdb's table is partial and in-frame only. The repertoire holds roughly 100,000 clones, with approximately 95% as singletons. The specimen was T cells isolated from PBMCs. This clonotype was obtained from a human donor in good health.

In nucleotides, the CDR3 is TGCGCCAGCAGCTCCGGGAGCCCATCCGGGGAGCTGTTTTTT. Its protein is CASSSGSPSGELFF. The rearrangement links TRBV5-1 to TRBJ2-2; tentatively, D is TRBD2 (6 bases). Germline V gene data show CDR1 as SGHRS and CDR2 as YFSETQ. The V gene lost 3 bases and the J gene lost 6 bases, with 12 bases spanning the gap. The CDR3 is 14 amino acids.